The rows below give T cell receptor beta chains drawn from one sample of a study of shared clonotypes between healthy human individuals. Some clones are missing from TCRdb's copy, which holds only in-frame ones; the method was immunoSEQ multiplex PCR. The sample gives some 2,500,000 clones, 80% to 95% of which show up once; about 0.38% is in the top ten. Sequenced material: naive CD4+ T cells from PBMCs. These receptors originate from a man aged 18 to 29 in good health. Some clones in this sample may be carry-over from other donors' samples. Both conserved end residues are part of each CDR3. A D gene is named only where the DNA matches it firmly. The size entry is marked missing in some rows and otherwise reads once, few, many or a size class.

NA,11,NA,TRBV20-1,TRBJ1-6,TGCAGTGCTAGAGACCGGGGGCCCCTCCACTTT,CSARDRGPLHF
NA,17,TRBD2,TRBV5-4,TRBJ2-1,TGTGCCAGCAGCTACGCCGTAGCGGGAGGAGCGGGCAATGAGCAGTTCTTC,CASSYAVAGGAGNEQFF
NA,15,NA,TRBV5-1,TRBJ2-3,TGCGCCAGCAGCTTGAGTTCGAGTGCGACAGATACGCAGTATTTT,CASSLSSSATDTQYF
NA,12,NA,TRBV28,TRBJ1-1,TGTGCCAGCAGTTCCCTCCTACGGGGTTTTTTCTTT,CASSSLLRGFFF
NA,14,NA,TRBV4-1,TRBJ2-1,TGCGCCAGCAGCCGCGCCCGGGGATACAATGAGCAGTTCTTC,CASSRARGYNEQFF
NA,14,NA,TRBV11-2,TRBJ1-1,TGTGCCAGCAGCTTAGATCTCACCGGGACTGAAGCTTTCTTT,CASSLDLTGTEAFF
NA,14,NA,TRBV6-5,TRBJ2-1,TGTGCCAGCAAGGAGGGCCTCTCCTACAATGAGCAGTTCTTC,CASKEGLSYNEQFF
NA,14,NA,TRBV28,TRBJ1-1,TGTGCCAGCAGCCCCAATTGGGGGTCCGGTGAAGCTTTCTTT,CASSPNWGSGEAFF
NA,15,TRBD1,TRBV27,TRBJ2-7,TGTGCCAGCAGTTTTCGGGGACAGGGGTTGTACGAGCAGTACTTC,CASSFRGQGLYEQYF
NA,16,TRBD1,TRBV7-9,TRBJ2-7,TGTGCCAGCAGCCGCCCGGACAGGGGGCGACCATACGAGCAGTACTTC,CASSRPDRGRPYEQYF
once,18,TRBD2,TRBV7-6,TRBJ2-2,TGTGCCAGCAGCCTATACATACTAGCGGGAGTGGGCACCGGGGAGCTGTTTTTT,CASSLYILAGVGTGELFF
NA,12,NA,TRBV28,TRBJ1-1,TGTGCCAGCAGTCAACGGAACACTGAAGCTTTCTTT,CASSQRNTEAFF
NA,16,NA,TRBV27,TRBJ1-3,TGTGCCAGCAGTTCGACCAGGGCGATGGCTGGAAACACCATATATTTT,CASSSTRAMAGNTIYF
NA,15,TRBD1,TRBV18,TRBJ1-1,TGTGCCAGCTCACCAGACAGGGGAGGAAACACTGAAGCTTTCTTT,CASSPDRGGNTEAFF
NA,15,NA,TRBV18,TRBJ2-6,TGTGCCAGCTCACCACCGGGGGCGGGGGCCAACGTCCTGACTTTC,CASSPPGAGANVLTF
NA,13,TRBD1,TRBV5-1,TRBJ2-7,TGCGCCAGCAACCTCGGGACAGGGGACGAGCAGTACTTC,CASNLGTGDEQYF
NA,14,NA,TRBV28,TRBJ2-3,TGTGCCAGCAGTATGGGACGGCCCGCAGGTACGCAGTATTTT,CASSMGRPAGTQYF
NA,16,NA,TRBV4-1,TRBJ2-6,TGCGCCAGCAGCCAAGTCTGGACCTCTGGGGCCAACGTCCTGACTTTC,CASSQVWTSGANVLTF
NA,14,NA,TRBV5-1,TRBJ2-1,TGCGCCAGCAGCTTGGTGCGGGGCTACAATGAGCAGTTCTTC,CASSLVRGYNEQFF
once,14,NA,TRBV9,TRBJ2-7,TGTGCCAGCAGCCCGCGTAGGAGCCCCTACGAGCAGTACTTC,CASSPRRSPYEQYF
NA,13,NA,TRBV10-1,TRBJ2-5,TGCGCCAGCAGTCAGGGGACGTGGGAGACCCAGTACTTC,CASSQGTWETQYF
NA,14,NA,TRBV5-4,TRBJ1-1,TGTGCCAGCAGCTCCCCGACAGTTAACACTGAAGCTTTCTTT,CASSSPTVNTEAFF
NA,15,NA,TRBV6-5,TRBJ2-1,TGTGCCAGCAGTTACGGGGCCAAATTTAACAATGAGCAGTTCTTC,CASSYGAKFNNEQFF
NA,14,NA,TRBV4-1,TRBJ1-1,TGCGCCAGCAGCCAAGTGGCACAGAACACTGAAGCTTTCTTT,CASSQVAQNTEAFF
NA,13,TRBD2,TRBV14,TRBJ2-1,TGTGCCAGCAGCCAGAGGGAGGGGAATGAGCAGTTCTTC,CASSQREGNEQFF
NA,12,NA,TRBV7-2,TRBJ2-1,TGTGCCAGCAGCTTAGGTCCCAGGGGGCAGTTCTTC,CASSLGPRGQFF
NA,15,NA,TRBV5-1,TRBJ2-1,TGCGCCAGCAGAAAGGTTGCCAGCTCCTACAATGAGCAGTTCTTC,CASRKVASSYNEQFF
NA,13,NA,TRBV29-1,TRBJ1-1,TGCAGCGCCGGGGGACGTATGAACACTGAAGCTTTCTTT,CSAGGRMNTEAFF
NA,15,NA,TRBV28,TRBJ2-1,TGTGCCAGCAGTTCCGAGGCACAGATAAACGGTGAGCAGTTCTTC,CASSSEAQINGEQFF
NA,15,TRBD2,TRBV9,TRBJ2-3,TGTGCCAGCAGCGTAACTAGCGGGAACCCAGATACGCAGTATTTT,CASSVTSGNPDTQYF
NA,14,NA,TRBV7-2,TRBJ1-1,TGTGCCAGCAGCTTCGAAGCTGGCGACACTGAAGCTTTCTTT,CASSFEAGDTEAFF
NA,13,TRBD1,TRBV27,TRBJ1-2,TGTGCCAGCAGTTTATGGACAGGGGCCGGCTACACCTTC,CASSLWTGAGYTF
NA,13,NA,TRBV2,TRBJ1-1,TGTGCCACCTCAGGGGAGACGAACACTGAAGCTTTCTTT,CATSGETNTEAFF
NA,15,TRBD2,TRBV5-4,TRBJ2-1,TGTGCCAGCAGCTCCCTAGCGGCACCTTACAATGAGCAGTTCTTC,CASSSLAAPYNEQFF
NA,17,NA,TRBV28,TRBJ2-5,TGTGCCAGCACTCCGGGGCTAGGACGCGGAGGACAAGAGACCCAGTACTTC,CASTPGLGRGGQETQYF
NA,15,TRBD1,TRBV7-2,TRBJ1-3,TGTGCCAGCAGCAAGGACAGGGACTCTGGAAACACCATATATTTT,CASSKDRDSGNTIYF
NA,13,NA,TRBV6-5,TRBJ1-3,TGTGCCAGCAGGGGAGGTTCCGGAAACACCATATATTTT,CASRGGSGNTIYF
NA,13,NA,TRBV18,TRBJ2-1,TGTGCCAGCTCATCCACAGGGTACAATGAGCAGTTCTTC,CASSSTGYNEQFF
NA,16,TRBD2,TRBV19,TRBJ2-1,TGTGCCAGTAGCGCCTTTAGCGGGAGGGCCTACAATGAGCAGTTCTTC,CASSAFSGRAYNEQFF
NA,14,NA,TRBV6-6,TRBJ1-1,TGTGCCAGCAGTTATGAGGGGGGAGGCACTGAAGCTTTCTTT,CASSYEGGGTEAFF
NA,14,NA,TRBV28,TRBJ1-1,TGTGCCAGCAGTAGGACAGCCATGAACACTGAAGCTTTCTTT,CASSRTAMNTEAFF
NA,12,NA,TRBV5-4,TRBJ2-7,TGTGCCAGCAGCTTTCAGGGCTACGAGCAGTACTTC,CASSFQGYEQYF
NA,17,NA,TRBV7-8,TRBJ1-5,TGTGCCAGCAGCTCTCAGGCGAGCAATCAGCCCCCCCAGCCCCAGCATTTT,CASSSQASNQPPQPQHF
NA,15,NA,TRBV6-1,TRBJ2-3,TGTGCCAGCAGAGAACAGGGTCGGGGCACAGATACGCAGTATTTT,CASREQGRGTDTQYF
NA,14,TRBD1,TRBV7-6,TRBJ2-5,TGTGCCAGCAGCGCCCGGACAGGACAAGAGACCCAGTACTTC,CASSARTGQETQYF
NA,11,NA,TRBV19,TRBJ1-2,TGTGCCAGTTGGGGGCTATATGGCTACACCTTC,CASWGLYGYTF
NA,15,NA,TRBV6-4,TRBJ2-1,TGTGCCAGCAGTGACTCACCCTCTCCCTACAATGAGCAGTTCTTC,CASSDSPSPYNEQFF
NA,15,NA,TRBV30,TRBJ1-3,TGTGCCTGGAGTGTAGGGGATATCTCTGGAAACACCATATATTTT,CAWSVGDISGNTIYF
NA,15,NA,TRBV6-1,TRBJ1-4,TGTGCCAGCAGGGACTGGGGGGGAAATAATGAAAAACTGTTTTTT,CASRDWGGNNEKLFF
NA,16,TRBD1,TRBV28,TRBJ2-1,TGTGCCAGCAGTTTACCGGGACAGGGTGCCCACAATGAGCAGTTCTTC,CASSLPGQGAHNEQFF
NA,15,NA,TRBV7-9,TRBJ2-1,TGTGCCAGCAGCTTACGGGAGCAGGGTTCGAATGAGCAGTTCTTC,CASSLREQGSNEQFF
once,19,NA,TRBV5-1,TRBJ2-1,TGCGCCAGCAGCTTGGGAATTTCTTCTACTGGGTCCTCCTACAATGAGCAGTTCTTC,CASSLGISSTGSSYNEQFF